This TCR beta chain comes out of a study of technical replicates of blood from a handful of donors. Libraries were prepared by immunoSEQ multiplex PCR; TCRdb keeps only in-frame clonotypes and omits some of them. The sample shows 56,000 or so clones, roughly 93% of them seen only once. The CDR3 spans 14 residues. The germline CDR1 and CDR2 sequences are SGHTA and FQGNSA. The V gene lost 2 bases and the J gene lost 5 bases, with 10 bases spanning the gap. The sequence was collected from a human donor in good health. Some clones in this sample may be carry-over from other donors' samples. The genes are TRBV7-2 and TRBJ2-1; no clear D gene. The sequenced sample consisted of PBMCs. DNA for the CDR3: TGTGCCAGCAGCTTAAGTCCGAGCAACAATGAGCAGTTCTTC. Protein product: CASSLSPSNNEQFF. The full variable domain, rest sourced from reference TRBV7-2 and TRBJ2-1, is GAGVSQSPSNKVTEKGKDVELRCDPISGHTALYWYRQSLGQGLEFLIYFQGNSAPDKSGLPSDRFSAERTGGSVSTLTIQRTQQEDSAVYLCASSLSPSNNEQFFGPGTRLTVL.